This T cell receptor beta chain was profiled in a study of patients and donors after allogeneic stem cell transplantation. Germline-derived CDR1 and CDR2 are MNHEY and SMNVEV (reference sequence). Trimming left V 6 bases short and J 0 bases short, with 5 bases between. The CDR3 runs to 12 residues. Using its own MiXCR run on the RT-PCR reads, TCRdb lists one record per CDR3 protein. The sample has roughly 880,000 distinct CDR3 sequences; 18% are singletons. The chain joins TRBV27 to TRBJ1-1; D is unclear. The sample taken for sequencing was blood, either unsorted or a sorted T cell fraction (not recorded which). The sequence was collected from a human donor who was either an allogeneic HSCT recipient or a stem cell or donor lymphocyte infusion donor (not recorded which). It is not recorded whose cells these are; they may come from a transplant donor. In nucleotides, the CDR3 is TGTGCCAGCAGGCAGATGAACACTGAAGCTTTCTTT. Translated: CASRQMNTEAFF.